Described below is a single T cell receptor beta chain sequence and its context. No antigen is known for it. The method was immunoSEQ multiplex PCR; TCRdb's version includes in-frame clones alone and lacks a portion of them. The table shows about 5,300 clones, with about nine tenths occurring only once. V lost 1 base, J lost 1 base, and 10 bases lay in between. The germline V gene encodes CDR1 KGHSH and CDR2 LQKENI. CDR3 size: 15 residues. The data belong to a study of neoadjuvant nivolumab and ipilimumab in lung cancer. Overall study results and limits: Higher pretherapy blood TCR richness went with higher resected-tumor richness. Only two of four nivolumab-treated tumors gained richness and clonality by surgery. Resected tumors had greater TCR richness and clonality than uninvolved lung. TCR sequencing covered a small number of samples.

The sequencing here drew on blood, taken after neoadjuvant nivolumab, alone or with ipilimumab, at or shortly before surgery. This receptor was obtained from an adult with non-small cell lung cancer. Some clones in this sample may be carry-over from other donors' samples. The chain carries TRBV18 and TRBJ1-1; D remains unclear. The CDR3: CASSPQVAANTEAFF. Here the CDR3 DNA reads TGTGCCAGCTCACCACAGGTGGCTGCGAACACTGAAGCTTTCTTT.